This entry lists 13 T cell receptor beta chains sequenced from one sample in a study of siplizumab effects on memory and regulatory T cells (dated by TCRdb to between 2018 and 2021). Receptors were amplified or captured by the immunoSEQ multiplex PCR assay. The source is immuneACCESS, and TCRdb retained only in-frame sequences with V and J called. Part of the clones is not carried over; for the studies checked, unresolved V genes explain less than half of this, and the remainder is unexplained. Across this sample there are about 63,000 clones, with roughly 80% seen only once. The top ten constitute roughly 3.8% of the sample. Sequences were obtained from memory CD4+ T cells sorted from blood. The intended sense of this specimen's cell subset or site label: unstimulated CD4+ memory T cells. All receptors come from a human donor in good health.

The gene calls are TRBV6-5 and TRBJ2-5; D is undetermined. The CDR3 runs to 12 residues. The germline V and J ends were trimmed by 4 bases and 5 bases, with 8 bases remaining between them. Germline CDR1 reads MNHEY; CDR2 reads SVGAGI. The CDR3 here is CASSSNWETQYF. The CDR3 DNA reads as TGTGCCAGCAGTTCGAACTGGGAGACCCAGTACTTC.

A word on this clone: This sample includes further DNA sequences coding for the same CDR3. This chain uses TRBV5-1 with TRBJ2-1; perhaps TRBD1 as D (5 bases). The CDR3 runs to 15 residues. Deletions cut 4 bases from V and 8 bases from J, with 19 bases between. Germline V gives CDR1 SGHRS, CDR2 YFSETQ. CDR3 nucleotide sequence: TGCGCCAGCAGCCGAGAAGGGGTCGGGTTGGATGAGCAGTTCTTC. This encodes CASSREGVGLDEQFF.

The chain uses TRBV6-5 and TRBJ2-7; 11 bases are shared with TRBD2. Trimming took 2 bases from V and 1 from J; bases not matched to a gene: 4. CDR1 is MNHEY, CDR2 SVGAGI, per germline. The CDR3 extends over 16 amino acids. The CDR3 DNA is TGTGCCAGCAGTTACGACGGACTAGCGGGTTCCTACGAGCAGTACTTC. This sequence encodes CASSYDGLAGSYEQYF.

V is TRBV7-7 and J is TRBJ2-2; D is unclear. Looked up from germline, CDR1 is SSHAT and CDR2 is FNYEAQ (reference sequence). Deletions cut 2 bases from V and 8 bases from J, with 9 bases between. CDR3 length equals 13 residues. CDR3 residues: CASSLLELGELFF. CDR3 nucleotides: TGTGCCAGCAGCTTATTGGAATTGGGGGAGCTGTTTTTT.

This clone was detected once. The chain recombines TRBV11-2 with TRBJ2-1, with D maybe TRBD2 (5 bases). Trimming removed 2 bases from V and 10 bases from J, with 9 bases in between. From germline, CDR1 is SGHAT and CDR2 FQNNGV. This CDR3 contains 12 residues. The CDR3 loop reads CASSLYTGEQFF. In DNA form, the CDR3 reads TGTGCCAGCAGCTTATACACGGGGGAGCAGTTCTTC. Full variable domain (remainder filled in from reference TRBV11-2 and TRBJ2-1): EAGVAQSPRYKIIEKRQSVAFWCNPISGHATLYWYQQILGQGPKLLIQFQNNGVVDDSQLPKDRFSAERLKGVDSTLKIQPAKLEDSAVYLCASSLYTGEQFFGPGTRLTVL.

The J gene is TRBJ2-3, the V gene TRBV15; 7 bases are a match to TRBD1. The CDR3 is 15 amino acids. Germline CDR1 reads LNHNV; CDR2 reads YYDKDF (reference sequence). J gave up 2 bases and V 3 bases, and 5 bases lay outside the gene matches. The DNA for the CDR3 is TGTGCCACCAGCAGGCTGGGACAGAACACAGATACGCAGTATTTT. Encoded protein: CATSRLGQNTDTQYF.

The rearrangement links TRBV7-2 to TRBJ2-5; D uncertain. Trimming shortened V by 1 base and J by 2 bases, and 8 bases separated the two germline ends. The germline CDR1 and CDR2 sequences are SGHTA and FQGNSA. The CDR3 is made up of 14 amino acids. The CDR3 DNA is TGTGCCAGCAGCTTAGGGGGAACGCAAGAGACCCAGTACTTC. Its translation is CASSLGGTQETQYF.

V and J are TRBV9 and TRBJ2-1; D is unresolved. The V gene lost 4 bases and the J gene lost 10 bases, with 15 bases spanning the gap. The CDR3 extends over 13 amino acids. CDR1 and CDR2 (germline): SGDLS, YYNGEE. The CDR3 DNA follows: TGTGCCAGCAGCACTACCCCGGAATCAGAGCAGTTCTTC. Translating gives CASSTTPESEQFF.

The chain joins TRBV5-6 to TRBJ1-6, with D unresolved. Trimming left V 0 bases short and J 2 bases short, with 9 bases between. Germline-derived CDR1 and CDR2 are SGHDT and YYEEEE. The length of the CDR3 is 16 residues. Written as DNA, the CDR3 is TGTGCCAGCAGCTTGGGCTCCGGCACCTATAATTCACCCCTCCACTTT. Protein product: CASSLGSGTYNSPLHF.

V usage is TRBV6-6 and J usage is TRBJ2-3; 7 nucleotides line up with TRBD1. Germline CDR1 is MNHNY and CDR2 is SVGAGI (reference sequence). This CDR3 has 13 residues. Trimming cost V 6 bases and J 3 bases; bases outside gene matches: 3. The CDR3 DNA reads TGTGCCAGCAGAGCGACAGGGACAGATACGCAGTATTTT. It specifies CASRATGTDTQYF.

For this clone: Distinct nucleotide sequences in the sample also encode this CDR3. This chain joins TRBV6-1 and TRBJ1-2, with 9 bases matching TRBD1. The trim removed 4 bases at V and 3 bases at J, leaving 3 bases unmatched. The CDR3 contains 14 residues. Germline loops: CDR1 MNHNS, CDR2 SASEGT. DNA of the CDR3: TGTGCCAGCAGTGTACAGGGGGCGGACTATGGCTACACCTTC. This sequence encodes CASSVQGADYGYTF.

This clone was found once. The CDR3 coding sequence is TGTGCCAGCAGCCTCCTAGTAGATGCAGATACGCAGTATTTT. This translates into CASSLLVDADTQYF. The chain couples TRBV6-5 to TRBJ2-3; D not resolved. Germline-derived CDR1 and CDR2 are MNHEY and SVGAGI. The CDR3 is made up of 14 amino acids. V shed 6 bases and J shed 4 bases, with 14 bases lying between them.

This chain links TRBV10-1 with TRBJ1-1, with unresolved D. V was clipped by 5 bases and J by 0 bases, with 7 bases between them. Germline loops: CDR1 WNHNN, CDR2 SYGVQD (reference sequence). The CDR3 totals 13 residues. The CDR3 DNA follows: TGCGCCAGCAGTCTGGACTTGAACACTGAAGCTTTCTTT. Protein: CASSLDLNTEAFF.